This TCR beta chain stems from a study of molecular identifiers for immune sequencing clone quantification. Study findings and constraints: Whereas clones above 20 RNA copies held under 1% of naive-cell molecules, they held over 98% of effector molecules.

This CDR3 contains 13 residues. Germline values: CDR1 MNHEY, CDR2 SMNVEV (reference sequence). The ends were cut back, 8 bases at V and 2 bases at J, with 13 bases in the middle. Bulk libraries came from a prior protocol with listed TCR primers. One entry per CDR3 protein results from TCRdb running MiXCR on the PCR reads. The repertoire holds over 600,000 distinct CDR3 sequences, with 20% as singletons. There are a few counts of this clonotype. Its specificity is not known. Input for naive CD8 libraries was about 18,000 to 1,000,000 sorted cells; the RNA fraction used was 10%, 30% or 50%. The sequence derives from a human donor in good health. Some libraries in this study had Jurkat cell RNA spiked in. Input material: naive CD8+ T cells from blood, with Jurkat cell RNA spiked in. Stated subset: FACS-sorted CD8+CD4-CCR7+CD45RA+ naive T cells. V is TRBV27 and J is TRBJ2-7, with D perhaps TRBD1 (6 bases). In DNA, the CDR3 is TGTGCCAGCGGGTGGAAGGGGGCCTACGAGCAGTACTTC. Translation gives CASGWKGAYEQYF.